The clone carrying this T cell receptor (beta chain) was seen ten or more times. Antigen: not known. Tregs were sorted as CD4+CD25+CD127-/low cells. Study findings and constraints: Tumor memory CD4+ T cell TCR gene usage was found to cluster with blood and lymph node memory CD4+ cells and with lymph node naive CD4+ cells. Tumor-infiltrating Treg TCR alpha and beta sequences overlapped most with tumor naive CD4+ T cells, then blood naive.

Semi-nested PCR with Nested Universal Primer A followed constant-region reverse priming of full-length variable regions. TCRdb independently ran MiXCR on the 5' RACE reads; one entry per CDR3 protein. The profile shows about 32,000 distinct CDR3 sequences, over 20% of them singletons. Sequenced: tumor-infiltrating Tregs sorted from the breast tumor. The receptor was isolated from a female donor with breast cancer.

CDR3 sequence (DNA): TGCAGTGCTAGAGAGGGGGCCTACGAGCAGTACTTC. Its translation: CSAREGAYEQYF. The V and J genes are TRBV20-1 and TRBJ2-7; possibly TRBD1 or TRBD2 for D (5 bases each). There are 12 residues in the CDR3. Trimming took off 0 bases at V and 2 bases at J, with 5 bases between the two ends. Germline V lookup: CDR1 DFQATT, CDR2 SNEGSKA (reference sequence).